These 30 T cell receptor beta chains were sequenced from one sample in a study of blood T cell repertoires in COVID-19. Profiling relied on immunoSEQ multiplex PCR, and the TCRdb table lists in-frame clones only, not all of them. The table includes some 49,000 clones, around 82% detected once. The sample consisted of peripheral blood. These receptor sequences come from a woman aged 55-70 years with acute or convalescent COVID-19.

This rearrangement joins TRBV9 to TRBJ1-6; D is undetermined. Germline V gene data show CDR1 as SGDLS and CDR2 as YYNGEE. Trimming left V 2 bases short and J 4 bases short, with 10 bases between. The CDR3 extends over 15 amino acids. The CDR3 loop is CASSVSDTYNSPLHF. The CDR3 nucleotides read TGTGCCAGCAGCGTCTCCGACACGTATAATTCACCCCTCCACTTT.

The chain combines TRBV7-9 with TRBJ1-2; D call uncertain. V was cut by 4 bases and J by 1 base, with 10 bases left in between. The CDR3 contains 14 residues. The germline gives CDR1 SEHNR, CDR2 FQNEAQ (reference sequence). The CDR3 is CASSSRNDNYGYTF. DNA of the CDR3: TGTGCCAGCAGCTCGAGAAACGATAACTATGGCTACACCTTC.

This clone was found once. V and J are TRBV5-4 and TRBJ2-3, with TRBD2 matching 13 bases. This CDR3 spans 16 amino acids. V lost 6 bases, J lost 3 bases, and 7 bases stayed unmatched. Germline V gene lookup returns CDR1 SGHNT and CDR2 YYREEE (reference sequence). CDR3 loop: CASTRTSGSWTDTQYF. DNA of the CDR3: TGTGCCAGCACCCGGACTAGCGGGAGTTGGACAGATACGCAGTATTTT.

The chain links TRBV9 to TRBJ2-3; D is unresolved. The CDR3 has 14 residues. V was pared by 0 bases and J by 2 bases, with 7 bases between. Per germline, CDR1 SGDLS and CDR2 YYNGEE. CDR3 nucleotide sequence: TGTGCCAGCAGCGTAGTCGACAACACAGATACGCAGTATTTT. Its translation is CASSVVDNTDTQYF. Filled out from reference TRBV9 and TRBJ2-3, the complete variable domain reads DSGVTQTPKHLITATGQRVTLRCSPRSGDLSVYWYQQSLDQGLQFLIQYYNGEERAKGNILERFSAQQFPDLHSELNLSSLELGDSALYFCASSVVDNTDTQYFGPGTRLTVL.

About this clone itself: This sample also contains other DNA sequences that code for the same CDR3. The V call is TRBV7-9, the J call TRBJ1-1; D may be TRBD1 (6 bases). CDR1 is SEHNR and CDR2 is FQNEAQ in the germline V gene (reference sequence). The CDR3 runs 13 residues. V dropped 1 base and J dropped 4 bases, with 7 bases sitting between them. In DNA, the CDR3 is TGTGCCAGCAGCTTAGAAGGGGGCACTGAAGCTTTCTTT. Protein sequence: CASSLEGGTEAFF. Complete variable domain (other parts from reference TRBV7-9 and TRBJ1-1): DTGVSQNPRHKITKRGQNVTFRCDPISEHNRLYWYRQTLGQGPEFLTYFQNEAQLEKSRLLSDRFSAERPKGSFSTLEIQRTEQGDSAMYLCASSLEGGTEAFFGQGTRLTVV.

The CDR3 spells CASSSSWTGDSPLHF. The CDR3 DNA reads as TGTGCCAGCAGCTCTTCTTGGACAGGGGATTCACCCCTCCACTTT. V is TRBV9 and J is TRBJ1-6, with TRBD1 matching 9 bases. The CDR3 is 15 amino acids. J lost 8 bases, V lost 4 bases, and 7 bases had no gene match. From germline, CDR1 is SGDLS and CDR2 YYNGEE.

J is TRBJ1-1 and V is TRBV7-8; no clear D. In germline, CDR1 is SGHVS, CDR2 FQNEAQ. The CDR3 sequence is 15 residues long. Trimming pared 1 base from V and 1 base from J, leaving 10 bases between. CDR3 sequence reads: CASSLERLQNTEAFF. The CDR3 region has the DNA TGTGCCAGCAGCTTAGAGCGGCTTCAGAACACTGAAGCTTTCTTT.

This clone was seen only a few times. J is TRBJ2-7 and V is TRBV11-2; 10 bases are shared with TRBD2. CDR1 and CDR2 from the germline V gene are SGHAT and FQNNGV. The CDR3 is 17 residues long. Losses at the gene ends were 1 base for V and 3 bases for J; bases not matched to a gene: 9. The CDR3 here is CASSLVISGTSDYEQYF. The CDR3 coding sequence is TGTGCCAGCAGCTTAGTGATATCCGGGACTAGCGACTACGAGCAGTACTTC.

J is TRBJ2-5 and V is TRBV6-5, with TRBD1 matching over 7 bases. Germline V lookup: CDR1 MNHEY, CDR2 SVGAGI. V trimming: 2 bases; J trimming: 5 bases; junction bases outside the gene matches: 11. The CDR3 runs 16 residues. The CDR3 DNA sequence: TGTGCCAGCAGTTACGGTGCCAGGGGGTATGGGGAGACCCAGTACTTC. Translating gives CASSYGARGYGETQYF.

The CDR3 DNA is TGTGCCAGCTCACCCCAGGGGGCGGTTAAAAATCAGCCCCAGCATTTT. Encoded protein: CASSPQGAVKNQPQHF. The chain has TRBV18 and TRBJ1-5; 8 bases align to TRBD1. This CDR3 contains 16 residues. Trimming removed 3 bases from V and 4 bases from J; junction bases left unmatched: 8. Germline-derived CDR1 and CDR2 are KGHSH and LQKENI.

The genes are TRBV4-2 and TRBJ1-1; 7 positions agree with TRBD1. J gave up 0 bases and V 0 bases, and 1 base lay outside the gene matches. The germline gives CDR1 LGHNA, CDR2 YNFKEQ. The CDR3 runs 15 residues. The CDR3 sequence: CASSQEDRMNTEAFF. The CDR3 DNA reads as TGTGCCAGCAGCCAAGAGGACAGGATGAACACTGAAGCTTTCTTT.

The chain couples TRBV6-1 to TRBJ2-7, with a tentative D call TRBD2 (6 bases). Trimming took off 2 bases at V and 0 bases at J, with 20 bases between the two ends. There are 18 residues in the CDR3. Germline V CDR1 and CDR2: MNHNS, SASEGT. CDR3 nucleotide sequence: TGTGCCAGCAGTGAACAAGATCCGAGGGACTGGAGCTCCTACGAGCAGTACTTC. Translated: CASSEQDPRDWSSYEQYF.

The DNA for the CDR3 is TGTGCCAGCAGTTGGGACAGGGTCGACGAGCAGTACTTC. It codes for CASSWDRVDEQYF. The J gene is TRBJ2-7, the V gene TRBV5-6; 9 bases fit TRBD1. Germline CDR1 reads SGHDT; CDR2 reads YYEEEE. V shed 5 bases, J shed 5 bases, and the junction held 5 bases outside the gene matches. CDR3 size: 13 residues.

The V call is TRBV19, the J call TRBJ2-2; D perhaps matches TRBD1 (5 bases). Deletions cut 6 bases from V and 1 base from J, with 21 bases between. The CDR3 covers 18 residues. Germline CDR1 LNHDA, CDR2 SQIVND (reference sequence). The CDR3, as DNA: TGTGCCAGTAGCTACTATGCCATCGGGCAGGGGAACACCGGGGAGCTGTTTTTT. It codes for CASSYYAIGQGNTGELFF.

Only a few counts were recorded for this clone. The gene calls are TRBV2 and TRBJ1-2; D not resolved. V lost 6 bases to trimming and J lost 1 base, with 9 bases between them. The CDR3 runs 13 residues. CDR1 and CDR2 (germline): SNHLY, FYNNEI. The DNA of the CDR3 is TGTGCCAGCAGCCCAGACATTAACTATGGCTACACCTTC. Translated: CASSPDINYGYTF. Full variable domain (outside the CDR3, taken from reference TRBV2 and TRBJ1-2): EPEVTQTPSHQVTQMGQEVILRCVPISNHLYFYWYRQILGQKVEFLVSFYNNEISEKSEIFDDQFSVERPDGSNFTLKIRSTKLEDSAMYFCASSPDINYGYTFGSGTRLTVV.

V is TRBV29-1 and J is TRBJ2-3; TRBD2 agrees at 8 bases. The CDR3 covers 15 residues. Per germline, CDR1 SQVTM and CDR2 ANQGSEA. V dropped 5 bases and J dropped 4; count of bases not matched to a gene: 11. The DNA of the CDR3 is TGCAGCGTTCTCTGGTTGGAGCGGGAGTCAGATACGCAGTATTTT. This gives the protein CSVLWLERESDTQYF.

This clone appeared a few times. The chain combines TRBV6-5 with TRBJ1-1, with D maybe TRBD1 (5 bases). Trimming left V 2 bases short and J 0 bases short, with 7 bases between. Germline values: CDR1 MNHEY, CDR2 SVGAGI. The length of the CDR3 is 14 residues. The DNA of the CDR3 is TGTGCCAGCAGTTACGGGGGGGTGAACACTGAAGCTTTCTTT. Translation: CASSYGGVNTEAFF.

This rearrangement joins TRBV9 to TRBJ1-3; D possibly corresponds to TRBD1 (6 bases). CDR1 SGDLS and CDR2 YYNGEE come from the germline V gene. The length of the CDR3 is 16 residues. The V end was cut by 4 bases, the J end by 4 bases, with 18 bases between. CDR3 region: CASSSIGGALGNTIYF. CDR3 coding DNA: TGTGCCAGCAGCAGTATAGGGGGGGCGTTAGGAAACACCATATATTTT.

The chain is built from TRBV3-1 (or the pseudogene TRBV3-2) and TRBJ1-1; D unclear. Germline CDR1 reads LGHDT; CDR2 reads YNNKEL (reference sequence). The CDR3 has 15 residues. V was pared by 0 bases and J by 1 base, with 9 bases between. CDR3 sequence reads: CASSQDRPGNTEAFF. CDR3 sequence (DNA): TGTGCCAGCAGCCAAGACCGACCGGGGAACACTGAAGCTTTCTTT.

This clone was seen once. V gene TRBV10-3 combines with J gene TRBJ2-3, with a tentative D call TRBD2 (7 bases). Deletions cut 7 bases from V and 4 bases from J, with 15 bases between. This CDR3 is built from 14 residues. Germline-derived CDR1 and CDR2 are ENHRY and SYGVKD. This CDR3 reads CAIKEGGPPDTQYF. CDR3 coding DNA: TGTGCCATCAAGGAGGGGGGGCCCCCAGATACGCAGTATTTT.

This chain links TRBV30 with TRBJ1-2; 9 bases are a match to TRBD1. The CDR3 spans 11 residues. Germline V gene sequence: CDR1 GTSNPN, CDR2 SVGIG (reference sequence). V dropped 6 bases and J dropped 8; count of bases not matched to a gene: 4. The CDR3, as DNA: TGTGCCTGTGGACAGGGGAGAGGCTACACCTTC. It is translated as CACGQGRGYTF.

The gene calls are TRBV20-1 and TRBJ2-5, with no clear D. The germline V gene encodes CDR1 DFQATT and CDR2 SNEGSKA (reference sequence). The CDR3 covers 11 residues. Trimming removed 0 bases from V and 7 bases from J, with 6 bases in between. DNA for the CDR3: TGCAGTGCTAGAGATGCGAGGACCCAGTACTTC. As protein: CSARDARTQYF.

This chain uses TRBV9 with TRBJ2-7, with 9 positions matching TRBD1. V lost 0 bases, J lost 4 bases, and 8 bases stayed unmatched. This CDR3 contains 16 residues. Germline V gives CDR1 SGDLS, CDR2 YYNGEE. The CDR3 region has the DNA TGTGCCAGCAGCGTAGGTATAGGGACAGGGACGTACGAGCAGTACTTC. Translating gives CASSVGIGTGTYEQYF.

V is TRBV5-4 and J is TRBJ1-1, with TRBD1 identical over 7 bases. Germline loops: CDR1 SGHNT, CDR2 YYREEE (reference sequence). This CDR3 is 15 amino acids long. J gave up 0 bases and V 3 bases, and 5 bases lay outside the gene matches. DNA of the CDR3: TGTGCCAGCAGCTCCCCAGGGGGTTTGAACACTGAAGCTTTCTTT. Translating gives CASSSPGGLNTEAFF.

The chain employs TRBV19 and TRBJ1-1, with D perhaps matching TRBD1 (5 bases). Germline loops: CDR1 LNHDA, CDR2 SQIVND (reference sequence). Trimming stripped 3 bases from V and 1 base from J, with 12 bases between. There are 15 residues in the CDR3. For the CDR3, the DNA is TGTGCCAGTAGTATGGGCCAGGGATGGAACACTGAAGCTTTCTTT. The encoded protein is CASSMGQGWNTEAFF.

The J gene is TRBJ1-1, the V gene TRBV7-3; D gene uncertain. Trimming took off 1 base at V and 1 base at J, with 4 bases between the two ends. Germline CDR1 is SGHTA and CDR2 is FQGTGA. This CDR3 comprises 13 residues. CDR3 sequence: CASSLNGNTEAFF. CDR3 sequence (DNA): TGTGCCAGCAGCTTAAACGGGAACACTGAAGCTTTCTTT.

The chain has TRBV11-3 and TRBJ2-7; D is ambiguous. The CDR3 consists of 13 residues. The germline V gene has CDR1 SGHNT and CDR2 YENEEA. V was clipped by 5 bases and J by 3 bases, with 11 bases between them. In DNA form, the CDR3 reads TGTGCCAGCAGCCTCAATAGTCGCTACGAGCAGTACTTC. It encodes CASSLNSRYEQYF.

This chain connects TRBV5-1 to TRBJ2-7; 7 bases fit TRBD1. Germline V gives CDR1 SGHRS, CDR2 YFSETQ. The CDR3 runs to 15 residues. V gave up 4 bases and J gave up 0 bases; unmatched junction bases: 7. The CDR3 DNA is TGCGCCAGCAGCCGACAGGGTTCGAGCTCCTACGAGCAGTACTTC. Its protein product is CASSRQGSSSYEQYF.

The rearrangement uses TRBV9 and TRBJ1-1; a weak D match, TRBD1 (6 bases). Per the germline V gene, CDR1 is SGDLS and CDR2 is YYNGEE. V shed 0 bases and J shed 4 bases, with 10 bases lying between them. The CDR3 sequence is 14 residues long. This CDR3 reads CASSVDYRATEAFF. As DNA, the CDR3 is TGTGCCAGCAGCGTAGATTACAGGGCCACTGAAGCTTTCTTT.

V and J are TRBV21-1 and TRBJ2-3; no DNA check was done on the table's D call, TRBD2. TRBV21-1 is annotated as a pseudogene. The CDR3 covers 19 residues. CDR3 sequence (DNA): TGTGCCAGCAGTACCCGAACCGTCAGACTAGCGGTTAGCACAGATACGCAGTATTTT. This encodes CASSTRTVRLAVSTDTQYF.